These T cell receptor beta chains were read from a single sample in a study of vaccination effects on CD4 cells after COVID-19. Only in-frame clones appear in the TCRdb table, and some are missing; sequencing was by immunoSEQ multiplex PCR. The data hold 50,000 or so clones, with just under 80% observed a single time. These receptors have no known antigen. Sequenced material: CD4+ T cells from PBMCs cultured with HCoV-OC43 spike peptides, taken before COVID-19 vaccination. Every receptor here comes from a human donor who received a COVID-19 vaccine. Each CDR3 is given with its conserved first and last residue. The order of the fields is clone size, V gene, J gene, D gene, CDR3 protein, CDR3 DNA. A D gene is named only where the DNA matches it firmly. Clone size is stated in some rows and not others, as once, few, many or a class when expanded.

-	TRBV6-1	TRBJ2-3	-	CASSETTSRAQYF	TGTGCCAGCAGTGAGACCACCAGCAGGGCGCAGTATTTT
-	TRBV5-1	TRBJ1-6	-	CASSLDTGSYNSPLHF	TGCGCCAGCAGCTTGGACACGGGCTCCTATAATTCACCCCTCCACTTT
-	TRBV29-1	TRBJ1-2	-	CSVFNSRGYGYTF	TGCAGCGTTTTTAACAGTAGGGGCTATGGCTACACCTTC
-	TRBV7-3	TRBJ2-2	-	CASSLTSLNTGELFF	TGTGCCAGCAGCTTGACCTCCCTGAACACCGGGGAGCTGTTTTTT
-	TRBV10-3	TRBJ2-3	-	CATWVWDETSTDTQYF	TGTGCCACCTGGGTGTGGGATGAAACCAGCACAGATACGCAGTATTTT
-	TRBV30	TRBJ1-4	TRBD1	CAWSVSRRGTVNEKLFF	TGTGCCTGGAGTGTATCGAGGAGGGGGACAGTGAATGAAAAACTGTTTTTT
-	TRBV24-1	TRBJ2-5	TRBD1	CATSESTGTGTRETQYF	TGTGCCACCAGTGAGTCAACCGGGACAGGGACCAGAGAGACCCAGTACTTC
-	TRBV10-1	TRBJ2-1	-	CASSEDVPGSSYNEQFF	TGCGCCAGCAGTGAGGATGTACCGGGGAGCTCCTACAATGAGCAGTTCTTC
-	TRBV15	TRBJ1-5	-	CATSREVLGQPQHF	TGTGCCACCAGCAGAGAAGTTCTTGGTCAGCCCCAGCATTTT
-	TRBV5-6	TRBJ1-4	-	CASSLYGTTDEKLFF	TGTGCCAGCAGCTTGTACGGGACAACTGATGAAAAACTGTTTTTT
-	TRBV19	TRBJ2-3	-	CASIFTAGLPGDTQYF	TGTGCCAGTATTTTCACAGCGGGCCTACCAGGAGATACGCAGTATTTT
-	TRBV7-3	TRBJ1-2	TRBD1	CASSRTGGDGYTF	TGTGCCAGCAGCCGGACAGGGGGAGATGGCTACACCTTC
-	TRBV5-1	TRBJ2-1	TRBD1	CASSLWTGGNEQFF	TGCGCCAGCAGCCTATGGACAGGGGGTAATGAGCAGTTCTTC
-	TRBV11-2	TRBJ2-5	-	CASSRLPGISWETQYF	TGTGCCAGCAGCCGACTTCCGGGGATTAGTTGGGAGACCCAGTACTTC
-	TRBV7-3	TRBJ2-6	-	CASSLYPLSSGANVLTF	TGTGCCAGCAGCTTATATCCACTAAGCTCTGGGGCCAACGTCCTGACTTTC
-	TRBV4-1	TRBJ1-1	TRBD1	CASSQEGTGSAGREAFF	TGCGCCAGCAGCCAAGAAGGGACAGGGTCCGCGGGTCGTGAAGCTTTCTTT
once	TRBV6-4	TRBJ1-4	TRBD1	CASSAGQGTNEKLFF	TGTGCCAGCAGCGCCGGACAGGGCACTAATGAAAAACTGTTTTTT
-	TRBV7-2	TRBJ2-2	-	CASTRGGGTGELFF	TGTGCCAGCACTAGGGGGGGAGGCACCGGGGAGCTGTTTTTT
once	TRBV28	TRBJ2-3	TRBD2	CASSSLAGGFTDTQYF	TGTGCCAGCAGTTCACTAGCGGGGGGTTTCACAGATACGCAGTATTTT
-	TRBV28	TRBJ1-1	-	CASGGATVNTEAFF	TGTGCCAGCGGGGGAGCGACAGTGAACACTGAAGCTTTCTTT
-	TRBV19	TRBJ2-1	-	CASSPKVRGRVNEQFF	TGTGCCAGTAGCCCTAAGGTTCGGGGCAGGGTAAATGAGCAGTTCTTC
-	TRBV7-2	TRBJ2-1	-	CASSFYWPNEQFF	TGTGCCAGCAGCTTCTATTGGCCCAATGAGCAGTTCTTC
-	TRBV6-5	TRBJ1-1	-	CATERDGFEAFF	TGTGCCACCGAGAGGGACGGATTCGAAGCTTTCTTT
few	TRBV6-2/TRBV6-3	TRBJ1-1	-	CASSYQGIEAFF	TGTGCCAGCAGTTACCAGGGGATTGAAGCTTTCTTT
-	TRBV3-1/TRBV3-2	TRBJ2-3	TRBD2	CASSHYRTSGGASSTDTQYF	TGTGCCAGCAGCCACTATAGGACTAGCGGGGGGGCCTCGAGCACAGATACGCAGTATTTT
-	TRBV29-1	TRBJ1-5	TRBD1	CSVAGGGGNQPQHF	TGCAGCGTAGCAGGGGGTGGGGGCAATCAGCCCCAGCATTTT
-	TRBV29-1	TRBJ2-2	-	CSPDGELFF	TGCAGCCCGGACGGGGAGCTGTTTTTT
-	TRBV28	TRBJ1-1	-	CASSFGPLNTEAFF	TGTGCCAGCAGTTTCGGGCCATTGAACACTGAAGCTTTCTTT
-	TRBV24-1	TRBJ1-4	TRBD1	CATSDSRGDGEKLFF	TGTGCCACCAGTGACTCCAGGGGGGATGGAGAAAAACTGTTTTTT
-	TRBV7-9	TRBJ2-5	TRBD2	CASSLQAGGPETQYF	TGTGCCAGCAGCTTACAAGCGGGGGGGCCAGAGACCCAGTACTTC
-	TRBV2	TRBJ2-2	TRBD2	CASSFFRSGGTNTGELFF	TGTGCCAGCAGTTTTTTCAGATCGGGGGGGACGAACACCGGGGAGCTGTTTTTT
-	TRBV6-1	TRBJ1-2	-	CASKEAGRSLLLGGYTF	TGTGCCAGCAAGGAAGCGGGACGATCGCTTTTACTGGGCGGCTACACCTTC
-	TRBV12-3/TRBV12-4	TRBJ2-2	-	CASSLIGTGELFF	TGTGCCAGCAGTTTGATCGGCACCGGGGAGCTGTTTTTT
-	TRBV23-1	TRBJ2-3	-	CASSQSRRGRGVGDTQYF	TGCGCCAGCAGTCAATCTAGGAGGGGCAGGGGCGTGGGAGATACGCAGTATTTT
-	TRBV10-2	TRBJ1-5	-	CASSEWREGGQPQHF	TGCGCCAGCAGTGAGTGGAGGGAAGGCGGTCAGCCCCAGCATTTT
-	TRBV6-4	TRBJ2-1	-	CASSDESFSEQFF	TGTGCCAGCAGTGACGAGTCATTCAGTGAGCAGTTCTTC
once	TRBV5-1	TRBJ2-3	TRBD2	CASSFPGTSGFTDTQYF	TGCGCCAGCAGCTTCCCAGGGACTAGCGGATTCACAGATACGCAGTATTTT
-	TRBV19	TRBJ1-3	-	CASSMSQGTFGNTIYF	TGTGCCAGTAGTATGAGTCAGGGCACTTTTGGAAACACCATATATTTT
-	TRBV15	TRBJ1-3	-	CATSRSRGSENTIYF	TGTGCCACCAGCAGATCCAGGGGTTCTGAAAACACCATATATTTT
-	TRBV18	TRBJ1-2	-	CASSPSGLNYGYTF	TGTGCCAGCTCACCATCAGGGCTCAACTATGGCTACACCTTC
-	TRBV29-1	TRBJ2-1	TRBD2	CSVEGGGSYNEQFF	TGCAGCGTTGAAGGGGGGGGCTCCTACAATGAGCAGTTCTTC
-	TRBV6-5	TRBJ2-5	TRBD1	CASRRQGAKETQYF	TGTGCCAGCAGACGACAGGGTGCGAAAGAGACCCAGTACTTC
-	TRBV5-4	TRBJ2-2	TRBD1	CASSPDGGTGGTTGELFF	TGTGCCAGCAGCCCGGATGGGGGGACAGGGGGCACCACCGGGGAGCTGTTTTTT
-	TRBV9	TRBJ1-6	-	CASSVERGGNSPLHF	TGTGCCAGCAGCGTAGAGAGGGGAGGAAATTCACCCCTCCACTTT
-	TRBV2	TRBJ2-2	TRBD1	CASSGQGAGTGELFF	TGTGCCAGCAGTGGGCAGGGGGCCGGCACCGGGGAGCTGTTTTTT
-	TRBV19	TRBJ1-5	-	CASSNPGAGQPQHF	TGTGCCAGTAGTAACCCAGGGGCGGGCCAGCCCCAGCATTTT
once	TRBV5-1	TRBJ2-5	TRBD1	CASSLVWDRSFETQYF	TGCGCCAGCAGCTTGGTTTGGGACAGATCTTTTGAGACCCAGTACTTC
-	TRBV2	TRBJ2-6	TRBD1	CASRQGAANVLTF	TGTGCCAGCAGACAGGGGGCGGCCAACGTCCTGACTTTC
once	TRBV5-4	TRBJ1-1	-	CASSLVGWDTEAFF	TGTGCCAGCAGTCTAGTGGGGTGGGACACTGAAGCTTTCTTT
-	TRBV10-3	TRBJ1-5	TRBD1	CAIRDRVEQPQHF	TGTGCCATCAGAGACAGGGTTGAACAGCCCCAGCATTTT
-	TRBV7-3	TRBJ2-2	-	CASSPILARTGELFF	TGTGCCAGCAGCCCAATACTAGCACGCACCGGGGAGCTGTTTTTT
-	TRBV24-1	TRBJ1-4	TRBD1	CATSEGGTGRYEKLFF	TGTGCCACCAGTGAAGGGGGGACAGGGCGGTATGAAAAACTGTTTTTT
few	TRBV7-8	TRBJ1-1	-	CASSLDSYTEAFF	TGTGCCAGCAGCCTAGACAGCTACACTGAAGCTTTCTTT
-	TRBV6-2/TRBV6-3	TRBJ1-6	TRBD1	CASRPPGGQNSPLHF	TGTGCCAGCAGGCCTCCAGGGGGCCAGAATTCACCCCTCCACTTT
-	TRBV6-2/TRBV6-3	TRBJ1-3	-	CASSYSRDPGNTIYF	TGTGCCAGCAGTTACTCGCGGGACCCTGGAAACACCATATATTTT
once	TRBV15	TRBJ2-3	TRBD1	CATSRQGAGDTQYF	TGTGCCACCAGCAGACAGGGGGCAGGAGATACGCAGTATTTT
few	TRBV27	TRBJ1-5	TRBD1	CASRTGTGGNQPQHF	TGTGCCAGCCGGACCGGGACAGGCGGCAATCAGCCCCAGCATTTT